The sequence of this T cell receptor (beta chain) was determined in a study of Ad26.COV2.S vaccination and SARS-CoV-2 variants. Germline-derived CDR1 and CDR2 are SQVTM and ANQGSEA. The length of the CDR3 is 14 residues. Trimming stripped 0 bases from V and 5 bases from J, with 14 bases between. Treatment described: roughly 20 received Ad26.COV2.S at low or high dose, single or two shots; a few received placebo; per-sample allocation not given. Following the first vaccine or placebo injection, samples were taken on day 63. Expression of Wuhan-strain SARS-CoV-2 spike came from the Ad26 vector that formed the vaccine. This clone came up once. Measured with immunoSEQ multiplex PCR; TCRdb has only the in-frame clones, and not every one. The data contain approximately 300,000 clones, approximately 86% of them singletons.

The sequence derives from a person between 18 and 65 years old who received the Ad26.COV2.S COVID-19 vaccine or a placebo. The source material was peripheral blood, sampled in a trial of Ad26.COV2.S vaccine versus placebo. The genes are TRBV29-1 and TRBJ2-7; TRBD1 is a possible D gene (5 bases). The CDR3 loop reads CSVEEGEDPNEQYF. In nucleotides, the CDR3 is TGCAGCGTTGAAGAAGGGGAAGACCCAAACGAGCAGTACTTC.